Each of the 13 T cell receptor beta chains below was sequenced from the same sample in a study of blood T cells in healthy people across ages (dated by TCRdb to the mid-2010s). The library was generated by 5' RACE. These reads were obtained on an Illumina HiSeq 2500. The second PCR ran for about 6 to 11 cycles and used a J-beta primer mix along with a sample-barcoded 5' primer. The public sequencing data were trimmed at Q25 with fastp and processed into clonotypes with MiXCR by TCRdb, which kept only in-frame beta chains. Each entry is one CDR3 protein sequence, shown with its most common DNA and genes. This sample lists 1.4 million to 1.5 million distinct CDR3 sequences; around 39% were detected once. Roughly 7.9% of the sample comes from the top ten. The sequenced material came from blood. Source of these receptors: a woman under 30 in good health.

As to this clonotype: This may be a read error, as it is one base from a much larger clone. This chain joins TRBV7-2 and TRBJ2-4, with D perhaps matching TRBD2 (5 bases). The V gene lost 5 bases and the J gene lost 0 bases, with 11 bases spanning the gap. The length of the CDR3 is 15 residues. Germline CDR1 and CDR2: SGHTA and FQGNSA. Here the CDR3 DNA reads TGTGCCAGCAGCCCCGGGGTTCGAGCCAAAAACATTCAGTACTTC. It codes for CASSPGVRAKNIQYF.

The V and J genes are TRBV6-1 and TRBJ1-2; 10 positions match TRBD1. With 3 bases clipped from V and 6 bases from J, the junction kept 7 bases outside the gene matches. Germline V gene sequence: CDR1 MNHNS, CDR2 SASEGT. The CDR3 contains 15 residues. CDR3 loop: CASSDYDRGLNGYTF. In nucleotides, the CDR3 is TGTGCCAGCAGTGACTACGACAGGGGGCTCAATGGCTACACCTTC.

The sample holds a few counts of this clonotype. The J gene is TRBJ2-7, the V gene TRBV6-1, with 9 bases that match TRBD2. With V trimmed by 5 bases and J by 7 bases, 12 bases remained unmatched. The CDR3 runs 15 residues. Germline V gene lookup returns CDR1 MNHNS and CDR2 SASEGT. CDR3 protein: CASSTTSGVGNEQYF. The CDR3 DNA reads as TGTGCCAGCAGTACGACTAGCGGAGTAGGCAATGAGCAGTACTTC.

CDR3 loop: CSARPGWGTEAFF. The DNA for the CDR3 is TGCAGTGCTAGGCCAGGGTGGGGCACTGAAGCTTTCTTT. This chain uses TRBV20-1 with TRBJ1-1, with a weak D call TRBD1 (5 bases). Per germline, CDR1 DFQATT and CDR2 SNEGSKA (reference sequence). The V and J ends lost 3 bases and 4 bases respectively, with 12 bases between them. This CDR3 comprises 13 residues.

The V call is TRBV20-1, the J call TRBJ2-5; 12 nucleotides line up with TRBD2. There are 15 residues in the CDR3. Germline V gene data show CDR1 as DFQATT and CDR2 as SNEGSKA (reference sequence). The ends lost 4 bases at V and 3 bases at J; junction bases unmatched: 6. For the CDR3, the DNA is TGCAGTGCTAACCCTGGACTAGCGGGAAAAGAGACCCAGTACTTC. Protein sequence: CSANPGLAGKETQYF.

This clonotype has only a few counts. Germline is not matched at one junction end, which may reflect a read error. The genes are TRBV10-3 and TRBJ2-7, with TRBD2 matching 8 bases. The V gene's germline CDR1 is ENHRY and CDR2 SYGVKD. The CDR3 length is 16 residues. The CDR3 bases are TGTGCCATCGGTGATACTAAGCGGGAGCCCTCCTACGAGCAGTACTTC. It specifies CAIGDTKREPSYEQYF.

The chain is built from TRBV5-1 and TRBJ2-7; TRBD1 might be the D (6 bases). CDR1 and CDR2 from the germline V gene are SGHRS and YFSETQ. Trimming shortened V by 0 bases and J by 4 bases, and 11 bases separated the two germline ends. CDR3 size: 14 residues. CDR3 sequence (DNA): TGCGCCAGCAGCTTGGATACAGGGAAATACGAGCAGTACTTC. The encoded protein is CASSLDTGKYEQYF. The full variable domain, with the rest looked up from reference TRBV5-1 and TRBJ2-7, is KAGVTQTPRYLIKTRGQQVTLSCSPISGHRSVSWYQQTPGQGLQFLFEYFSETQRNKGNFPGRFSGRQFSNSRSEMNVSTLELGDSALYLCASSLDTGKYEQYFGPGTRLTVT.

The chain joins TRBV10-2 to TRBJ2-2; D unresolved. The CDR3 is 14 amino acids. Per germline, CDR1 WSHSY and CDR2 SAAADI. Deletions cut 0 bases from V and 6 bases from J, with 8 bases between. CDR3 in amino acids: CASSESVVAGELFF. DNA of the CDR3: TGCGCCAGCAGTGAGTCAGTGGTTGCCGGGGAGCTGTTTTTT.

This clonotype was detected only a few times. This sequence joins TRBV29-1 and TRBJ1-2, with D perhaps TRBD1 (6 bases). Looked up from germline, CDR1 is SQVTM and CDR2 is ANQGSEA. This CDR3 has 13 amino acids. The ends were cut back, 0 bases at V and 8 bases at J, with 13 bases in the middle. The CDR3 protein is CSVEDLNREGYTF. Written as DNA, the CDR3 is TGCAGCGTTGAAGATCTTAACAGGGAGGGCTACACCTTC.

V is TRBV7-3 and J is TRBJ1-3; D is possibly TRBD1 (5 bases). V was cut by 2 bases and J by 0 bases, with 14 bases left in between. This CDR3 is built from 17 residues. Germline V gene lookup returns CDR1 SGHTA and CDR2 FQGTGA. CDR3 bases: TGTGCCAGCAGCTTACTCCCCCAGGGCAGCTCTGGAAACACCATATATTTT. Protein: CASSLLPQGSSGNTIYF.

The sample holds many counts of this clonotype. This rearrangement joins TRBV2 to TRBJ1-1, with a tentative D call TRBD1 (5 bases). Trimming left V 7 bases short and J 2 bases short, with 8 bases between. Germline V lookup: CDR1 SNHLY, CDR2 FYNNEI. The CDR3 is made up of 12 amino acids. The CDR3 DNA sequence: TGTGCCAGCAAGAGGGGAAACACTGAAGCTTTCTTT. This sequence encodes CASKRGNTEAFF.

The CDR3 region has the DNA TGCAGTGCTCCGTCCACCGGACAGGGATCCACAGATACGCAGTATTTT. This gives the protein CSAPSTGQGSTDTQYF. The chain links TRBV20-1 to TRBJ2-3; TRBD1 agrees at 8 bases. Losses at the gene ends were 5 bases for V and 2 bases for J; bases not matched to a gene: 12. Per the germline V gene, CDR1 is DFQATT and CDR2 is SNEGSKA (reference sequence). The CDR3 consists of 16 residues.

This clonotype was picked up a small number of times. V gene TRBV10-3 combines with J gene TRBJ2-3; possibly TRBD1 for D (6 bases). The CDR3 covers 13 residues. The V end was cut by 6 bases, the J end by 1 base, with 8 bases between. CDR1 is ENHRY and CDR2 is SYGVKD in the germline V gene. The CDR3 loop reads CAIRQGGTDTQYF. DNA of the CDR3: TGTGCCATCAGACAGGGAGGCACAGATACGCAGTATTTT.